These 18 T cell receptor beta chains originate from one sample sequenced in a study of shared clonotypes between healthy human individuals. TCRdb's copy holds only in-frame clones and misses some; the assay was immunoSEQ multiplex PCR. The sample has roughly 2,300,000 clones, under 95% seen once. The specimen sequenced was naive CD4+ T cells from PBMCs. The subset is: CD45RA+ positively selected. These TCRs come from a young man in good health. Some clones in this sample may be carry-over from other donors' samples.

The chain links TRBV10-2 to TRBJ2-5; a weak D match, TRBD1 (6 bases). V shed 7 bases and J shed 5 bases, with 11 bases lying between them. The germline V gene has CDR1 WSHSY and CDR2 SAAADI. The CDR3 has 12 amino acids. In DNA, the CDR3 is TGCGCCAGCATTGGACAGAGTGAGACCCAGTACTTC. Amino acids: CASIGQSETQYF.

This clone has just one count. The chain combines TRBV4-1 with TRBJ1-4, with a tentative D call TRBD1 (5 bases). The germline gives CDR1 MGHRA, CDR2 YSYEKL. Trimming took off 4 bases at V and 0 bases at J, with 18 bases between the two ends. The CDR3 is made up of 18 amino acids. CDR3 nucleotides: TGCGCCAGCAGCCGACGCGGGGAGGTGGGGGCAACTAATGAAAAACTGTTTTTT. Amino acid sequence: CASSRRGEVGATNEKLFF.

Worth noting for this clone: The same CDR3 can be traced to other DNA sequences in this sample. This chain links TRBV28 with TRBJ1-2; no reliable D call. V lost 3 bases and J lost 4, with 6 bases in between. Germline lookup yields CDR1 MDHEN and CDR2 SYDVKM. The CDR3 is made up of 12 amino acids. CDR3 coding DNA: TGTGCCAGCAGTTTGAGAAGCTATGGCTACACCTTC. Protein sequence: CASSLRSYGYTF.

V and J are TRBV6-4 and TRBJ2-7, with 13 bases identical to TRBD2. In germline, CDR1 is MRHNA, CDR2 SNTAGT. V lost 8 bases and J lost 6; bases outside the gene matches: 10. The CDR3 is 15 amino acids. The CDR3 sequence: CASGSGLAGDREQYF. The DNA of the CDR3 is TGTGCCAGCGGAAGCGGACTAGCGGGAGATCGCGAGCAGTACTTC.

The CDR3 here is CTSSRTATNEKLFF. In nucleotides, the CDR3 is TGCACCAGCAGCCGGACAGCAACTAATGAAAAACTGTTTTTT. The chain has TRBV1 and TRBJ1-4; the table's D call, TRBD1, was not checked against the DNA. TRBV1 is a recognized pseudogene. The CDR3 length is 14 residues.

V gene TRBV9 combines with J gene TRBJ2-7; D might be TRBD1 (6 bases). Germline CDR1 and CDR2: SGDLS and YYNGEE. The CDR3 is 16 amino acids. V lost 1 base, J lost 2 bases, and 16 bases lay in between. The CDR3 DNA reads TGTGCCAGCAGCGTATCTGGTGGGGGCAGAACCTACGAGCAGTACTTC. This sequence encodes CASSVSGGGRTYEQYF.

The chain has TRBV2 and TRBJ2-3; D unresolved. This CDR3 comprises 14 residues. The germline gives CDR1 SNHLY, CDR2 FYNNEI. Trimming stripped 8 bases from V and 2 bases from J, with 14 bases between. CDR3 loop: CASGKLPTTDTQYF. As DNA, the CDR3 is TGTGCCAGCGGGAAACTCCCGACCACAGATACGCAGTATTTT.

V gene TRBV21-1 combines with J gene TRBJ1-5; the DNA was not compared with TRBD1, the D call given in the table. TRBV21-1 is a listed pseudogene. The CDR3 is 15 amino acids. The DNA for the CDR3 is TGTGCCAGCAGCGGCCGACAGGGAGGAGGTCAGCCCCAGCATTTT. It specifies CASSGRQGGGQPQHF.

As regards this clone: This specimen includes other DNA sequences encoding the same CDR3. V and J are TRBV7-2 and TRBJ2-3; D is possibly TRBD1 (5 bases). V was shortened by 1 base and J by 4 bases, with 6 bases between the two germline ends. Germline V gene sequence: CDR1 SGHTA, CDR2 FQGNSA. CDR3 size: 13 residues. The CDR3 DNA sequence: TGTGCCAGCAGCTTAGGGGGCCCAGATACGCAGTATTTT. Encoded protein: CASSLGGPDTQYF. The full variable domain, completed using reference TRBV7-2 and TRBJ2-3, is GAGVSQSPSNKVTEKGKDVELRCDPISGHTALYWYRQSLGQGLEFLIYFQGNSAPDKSGLPSDRFSAERTGGSVSTLTIQRTQQEDSAVYLCASSLGGPDTQYFGPGTRLTVL.

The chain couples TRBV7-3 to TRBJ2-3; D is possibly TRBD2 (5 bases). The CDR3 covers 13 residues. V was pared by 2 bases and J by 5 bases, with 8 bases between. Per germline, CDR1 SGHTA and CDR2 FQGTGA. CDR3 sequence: CASSLRREDTQYF. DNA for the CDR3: TGTGCCAGCAGCTTACGACGGGAAGATACGCAGTATTTT.

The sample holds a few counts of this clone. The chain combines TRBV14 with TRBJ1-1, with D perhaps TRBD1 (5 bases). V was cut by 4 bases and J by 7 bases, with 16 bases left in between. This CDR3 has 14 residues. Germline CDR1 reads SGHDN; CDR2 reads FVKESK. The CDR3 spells CASSPFETTVEAFF. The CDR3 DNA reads TGTGCCAGCAGCCCGTTCGAGACGACAGTTGAAGCTTTCTTT.

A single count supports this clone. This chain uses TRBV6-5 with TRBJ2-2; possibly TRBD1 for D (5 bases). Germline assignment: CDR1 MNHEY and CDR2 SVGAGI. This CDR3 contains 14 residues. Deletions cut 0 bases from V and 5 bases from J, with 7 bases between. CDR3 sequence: CASSYSRQTGELFF. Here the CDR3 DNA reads TGTGCCAGCAGTTACTCTCGACAGACCGGGGAGCTGTTTTTT.

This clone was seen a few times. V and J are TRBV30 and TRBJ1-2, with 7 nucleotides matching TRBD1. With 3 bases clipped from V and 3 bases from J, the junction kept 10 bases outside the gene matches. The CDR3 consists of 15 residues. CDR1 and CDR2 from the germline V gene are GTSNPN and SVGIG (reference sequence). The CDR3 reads CAWSKGQPGDYGYTF. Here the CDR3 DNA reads TGTGCCTGGAGCAAGGGACAGCCGGGGGACTATGGCTACACCTTC. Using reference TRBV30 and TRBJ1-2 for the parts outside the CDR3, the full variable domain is SQTIHQWPATLVQPVGSPLSLECTVEGTSNPNLYWYRQAAGRGLQLLFYSVGIGQISSEVPQNLSASRPQDRQFILSSKKLLLSDSGFYLCAWSKGQPGDYGYTFGSGTRLTVV.

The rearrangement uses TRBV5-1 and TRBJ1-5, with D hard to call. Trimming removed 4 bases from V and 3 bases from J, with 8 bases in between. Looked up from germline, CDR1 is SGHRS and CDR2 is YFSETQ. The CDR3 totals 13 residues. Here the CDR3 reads CASSTDHNQPQHF. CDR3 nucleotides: TGCGCCAGCAGCACCGACCACAATCAGCCCCAGCATTTT.

The CDR3 loop reads CASSAELQGPSGNTIYF. The CDR3 DNA is TGTGCCAGCAGCGCAGAGCTACAGGGCCCTTCTGGAAACACCATATATTTT. The chain uses TRBV9 and TRBJ1-3, with a possible D match to TRBD1 (6 bases). The CDR3 is 17 amino acids. Germline lookup yields CDR1 SGDLS and CDR2 YYNGEE. Trimming took off 3 bases at V and 1 base at J, with 17 bases between the two ends. Looking up the rest from reference TRBV9 and TRBJ1-3 gives the full variable domain: DSGVTQTPKHLITATGQRVTLRCSPRSGDLSVYWYQQSLDQGLQFLIQYYNGEERAKGNILERFSAQQFPDLHSELNLSSLELGDSALYFCASSAELQGPSGNTIYFGEGSWLTVV.

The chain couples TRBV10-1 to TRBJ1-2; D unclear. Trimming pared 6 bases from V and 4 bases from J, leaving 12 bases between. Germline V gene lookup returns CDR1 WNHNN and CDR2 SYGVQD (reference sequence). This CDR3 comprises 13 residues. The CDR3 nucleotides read TGCGCCAGCAGGAGGGCCCCACTCTATGGCTACACCTTC. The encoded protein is CASRRAPLYGYTF.

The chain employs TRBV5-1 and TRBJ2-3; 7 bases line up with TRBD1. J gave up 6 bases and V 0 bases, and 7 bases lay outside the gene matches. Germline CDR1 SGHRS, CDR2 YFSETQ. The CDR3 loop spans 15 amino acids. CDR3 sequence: CASSLDRGTSDTQYF. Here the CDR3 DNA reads TGCGCCAGCAGCTTGGACAGGGGTACATCGGATACGCAGTATTTT. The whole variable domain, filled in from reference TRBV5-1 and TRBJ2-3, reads KAGVTQTPRYLIKTRGQQVTLSCSPISGHRSVSWYQQTPGQGLQFLFEYFSETQRNKGNFPGRFSGRQFSNSRSEMNVSTLELGDSALYLCASSLDRGTSDTQYFGPGTRLTVL.

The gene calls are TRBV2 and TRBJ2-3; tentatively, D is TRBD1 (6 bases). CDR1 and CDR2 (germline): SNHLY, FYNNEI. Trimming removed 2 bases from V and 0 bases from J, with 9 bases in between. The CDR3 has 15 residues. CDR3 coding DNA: TGTGCCAGCAGTGAAATAGGGGGAAGCACAGATACGCAGTATTTT. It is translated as CASSEIGGSTDTQYF.